This TCR beta chain is from a study of Graves' ophthalmopathy and Graves' hyperthyroidism. This clonotype occurred many times. Germline values: CDR1 SGHRS, CDR2 YFSETQ. V lost 3 bases and J lost 5, with 15 bases in between. The length of the CDR3 is 14 residues. Scientists amplified the TCR beta CDR3 regions from RNA transcripts. HTBI primers were employed in first-round RT-PCR, then a second-round multiplex PCR followed. One entry per CDR3 protein, called by TCRdb with MiXCR from the multiplex PCR reads. Altogether approximately 1.2 million distinct CDR3 sequences are present, about 36% being singletons, with the ten largest covering more than 9.5%.

The chain carries TRBV5-1 and TRBJ2-7; maybe TRBD2 (6 bases). The receptor comes from an adult man with Graves' hyperthyroidism. Sequencing was performed on peripheral blood or thyroid tissue (not recorded which). The CDR3 reads CASSWGTEGHEQYF. The CDR3 DNA is TGCGCCAGCAGCTGGGGGACGGAGGGTCACGAGCAGTACTTC.